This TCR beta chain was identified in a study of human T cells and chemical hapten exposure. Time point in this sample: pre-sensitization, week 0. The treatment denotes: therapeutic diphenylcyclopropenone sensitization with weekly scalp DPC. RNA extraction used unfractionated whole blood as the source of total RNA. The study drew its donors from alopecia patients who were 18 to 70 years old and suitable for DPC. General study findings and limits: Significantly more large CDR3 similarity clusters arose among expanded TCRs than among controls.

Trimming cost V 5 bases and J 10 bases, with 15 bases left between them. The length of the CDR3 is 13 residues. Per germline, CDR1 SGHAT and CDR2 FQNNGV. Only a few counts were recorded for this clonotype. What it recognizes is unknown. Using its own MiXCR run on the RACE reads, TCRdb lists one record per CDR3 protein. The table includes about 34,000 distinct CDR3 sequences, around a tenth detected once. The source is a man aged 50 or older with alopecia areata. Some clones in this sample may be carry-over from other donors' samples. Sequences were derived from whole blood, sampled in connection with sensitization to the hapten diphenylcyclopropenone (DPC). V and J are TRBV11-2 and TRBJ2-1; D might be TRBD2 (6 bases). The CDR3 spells CASSPGEEREQFF. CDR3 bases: TGTGCCAGCAGCCCCGGGGAGGAAAGAGAGCAGTTCTTC.